This T cell receptor beta chain is drawn from a study of early T cells in non-severe SARS-CoV-2 infection. Regarding the study as a whole: Database matching using VDJdb favored anti-spike CD8 responses, with private and CD4 specificities left missing.

Germline V gives CDR1 SGHAT, CDR2 FQNNGV. The CDR3 contains 14 residues. The germline V and J ends were trimmed by 5 bases and 0 bases, with 9 bases remaining between them. The sample holds a few counts of this clonotype. Antigen: not known. Researchers attached unique molecular identifiers to individual cDNA molecules. MiXCR, applied by TCRdb to the 5' RACE reads, yields one record per CDR3 protein. In the table there are roughly 110,000 distinct CDR3 sequences, roughly 11% of which are singletons. The chain has TRBV11-2 and TRBJ2-3; the D gene could be TRBD1 or TRBD2 (5 bases each). The TCR sequence derives from an adult who was a healthcare worker with PCR-confirmed SARS-CoV-2 infection or an uninfected control (not recorded which). Sequences were obtained from whole blood. This chain's CDR3 is CASSGGWSTDTQYF. In nucleotides, the CDR3 is TGTGCCAGCAGCGGGGGTTGGAGCACAGATACGCAGTATTTT.